This entry is about one T cell receptor beta chain. The antigen is unknown. TCRdb re-called the reads with MiXCR, one entry per CDR3 protein. Seen here are hundreds of thousands of distinct CDR3 sequences, 33% observed once, and the top ten hold roughly 18%. The sample comes from a study of T cell repertoires in cytomegalovirus infection. Study in general: Selection of CMV epitopes for the study included recently identified HLA-C-restricted and well-studied HLA-B-restricted ones.

Findings and caveats of the study: People with CMV and the relevant HLA were identified by cumulative public TCR beta family frequency. The ex vivo response showed dominance by HLA-C-restricted CMV-specific TCR beta clonotypes.

The TCR originated in a human donor in good health (CMV status not recorded). Some clones in this sample may be carry-over from other donors' samples. The sample here was cultured PBMCs, taken from culture after CMV antigen stimulation.

The CDR3 here is CASSLGTSGSYEQFF. The CDR3 DNA sequence: TGTGCCAGCAGCTTAGGCACTAGCGGGAGCTATGAGCAGTTCTTC. This chain uses TRBV7-6 with TRBJ2-1, with TRBD2 identical over 11 bases. Germline V gene data show CDR1 as SGHVS and CDR2 as FNYEAQ. The CDR3 runs 15 residues. With 1 base clipped from V and 8 bases from J, the junction kept 4 bases outside the gene matches.